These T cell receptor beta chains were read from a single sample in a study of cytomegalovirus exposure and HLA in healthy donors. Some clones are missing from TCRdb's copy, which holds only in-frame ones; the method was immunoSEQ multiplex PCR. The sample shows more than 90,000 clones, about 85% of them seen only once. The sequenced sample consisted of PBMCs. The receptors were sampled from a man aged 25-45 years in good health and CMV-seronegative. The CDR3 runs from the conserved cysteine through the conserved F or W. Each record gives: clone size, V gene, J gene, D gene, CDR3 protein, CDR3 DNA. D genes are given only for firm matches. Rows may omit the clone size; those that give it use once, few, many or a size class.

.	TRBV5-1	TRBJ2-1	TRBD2	CASSLAPIASGSLNEQFF	TGCGCCAGCAGCTTGGCCCCCATAGCTAGCGGGAGTCTCAATGAGCAGTTCTTC
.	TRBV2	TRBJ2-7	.	CASSGNYEQYF	TGTGCCAGCAGTGGTAACTACGAGCAGTACTTC
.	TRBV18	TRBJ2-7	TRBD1	CASSPDRGLDEQYF	TGTGCCAGCTCACCGGACAGGGGGCTTGACGAGCAGTACTTC
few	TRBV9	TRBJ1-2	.	CASSVGEPGYGYTF	TGTGCCAGCAGCGTAGGTGAGCCGGGATATGGCTACACCTTC
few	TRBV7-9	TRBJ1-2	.	CASIPSGNYGYTF	TGTGCCAGCATCCCGTCCGGGAACTATGGCTACACCTTC
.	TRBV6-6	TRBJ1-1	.	CASSYGDPTGTEAFF	TGTGCCAGCAGTTACGGGGACCCGACGGGGACTGAAGCTTTTTTT
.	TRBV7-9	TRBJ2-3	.	CASSFVQVLTDTQYF	TGTGCCAGCAGCTTTGTCCAGGTACTCACAGATACGCAGTATTTT
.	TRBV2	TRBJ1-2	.	CASSRNGGRDYGYTF	TGTGCCAGCAGTAGGAATGGAGGACGGGACTATGGCTACACCTTC
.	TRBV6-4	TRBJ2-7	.	CASSDGESGHEQYF	TGTGCCAGCAGTGATGGGGAGTCCGGTCACGAGCAGTACTTC
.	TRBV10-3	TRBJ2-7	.	CAISETAAYEQYF	TGTGCCATCAGTGAGACAGCAGCCTACGAGCAGTACTTC
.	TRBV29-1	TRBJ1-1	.	CSVGTMNTEAFF	TGCAGCGTCGGGACAATGAACACTGAAGCTTTCTTT
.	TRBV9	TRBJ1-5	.	CASSVRGFGDKGRLAQHF	TGTGCCAGCAGCGTAAGGGGGTTTGGAGACAAGGGCCGTTTGGCCCAGCATTTT
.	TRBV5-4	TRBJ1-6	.	CASSVNGDSPLHF	TGTGCCAGCAGCGTAAACGGAGATTCACCCCTCCACTTT
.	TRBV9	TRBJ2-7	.	CASSVGQASEQYF	TGTGCCAGCAGCGTAGGTCAAGCGTCCGAGCAGTACTTC
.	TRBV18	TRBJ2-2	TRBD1	CASTPGQGAGELFF	TGTGCCAGCACTCCGGGACAGGGGGCCGGGGAGCTGTTTTTT
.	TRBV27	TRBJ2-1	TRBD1	CASSQPGQGVNEQFF	TGTGCCAGCAGTCAACCGGGACAGGGGGTTAATGAGCAGTTCTTC
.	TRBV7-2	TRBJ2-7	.	CASSSQGTSYEQYF	TGTGCCAGCAGCTCACAGGGCACGTCCTACGAGCAGTACTTC
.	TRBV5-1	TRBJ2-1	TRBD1	CASSYSTGGNNEQFF	TGCGCCAGCAGCTATTCCACAGGGGGCAACAATGAGCAGTTCTTC
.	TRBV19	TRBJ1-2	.	CASIPTGMSNYGYTF	TGTGCCAGCATCCCAACAGGAATGTCTAACTATGGCTACACCTTC
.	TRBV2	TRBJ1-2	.	CASSEQGNYGYTF	TGTGCCAGCAGTGAACAGGGGAACTATGGCTACACCTTC
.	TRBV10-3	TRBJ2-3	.	CATGLRGGRPDTQYF	TGTGCCACCGGGTTAAGGGGGGGGCGGCCAGATACGCAGTATTTT
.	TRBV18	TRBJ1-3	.	CASSPPGRGGSSGNTIYF	TGTGCCAGCTCACCACCGGGGCGCGGGGGTAGCTCTGGAAACACCATATATTTT
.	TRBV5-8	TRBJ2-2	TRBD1	CASSLGTGYTGELFF	TGTGCCAGCAGCTTGGGGACAGGGTACACCGGGGAGCTGTTTTTT
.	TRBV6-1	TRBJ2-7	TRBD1	CATNLDRGLDEQYF	TGTGCCACCAACCTCGACAGGGGGCTCGACGAGCAGTACTTC
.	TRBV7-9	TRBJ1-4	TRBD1	CASSLGQGNEKLFF	TGTGCCAGCAGCTTGGGACAGGGTAATGAAAAACTGTTTTTT
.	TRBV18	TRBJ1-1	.	CASSRGVDTEAFF	TGTGCCAGCTCCCGGGGAGTGGACACTGAAGCTTTCTTT
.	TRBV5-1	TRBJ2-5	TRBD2	CASSTNSGRQETQYF	TGCGCCAGCAGTACCAATAGCGGGAGGCAGGAGACCCAGTACTTC
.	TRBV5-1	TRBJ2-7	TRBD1	CASSLGQGFSYEQYF	TGCGCCAGCAGCTTGGGACAGGGATTCTCCTACGAGCAGTACTTC